This is a list of T cell receptor beta chains from one sample in a study of blood T cell repertoires in COVID-19. The table came from immunoSEQ multiplex PCR; TCRdb's copy has only in-frame clones and leaves some out. The sample lists 130,000 to 150,000 clones, 80% to 90% occurring once. Sequencing input: peripheral blood. These receptors were taken from a human donor with acute or convalescent COVID-19. The donor label of this sample is uncertain. The CDR3 runs from the conserved cysteine through the conserved F or W. Each record gives: V gene, D gene, J gene, clone size, CDR3 DNA, CDR3 protein. A D gene is named only where the DNA matches it firmly. Clone size is shown for a subset of rows, as once, few, many or a class of expanded clone.

TRBV7-2	TRBD1	TRBJ1-5	.	TGTGCCAGCAGCGCTCAGGGACAGCTTAGCAATCAGCCCCAGCATTTT	CASSAQGQLSNQPQHF
TRBV6-1	TRBD2	TRBJ2-1	once	TGTGCCAGCAGTGATAGCGGGGGGGCCCCGAATGAGCAGTTCTTC	CASSDSGGAPNEQFF
TRBV24-1	TRBD1	TRBJ2-1	.	TGTGCCACCAGTCGACAGGGGGCTTACAATGAGCAGTTCTTC	CATSRQGAYNEQFF
TRBV5-1	TRBD1	TRBJ2-1	.	TGCGCCAGCAGCTTGGCCGAGGGGACAGGGTTTTTTGAGCAGTTCTTC	CASSLAEGTGFFEQFF
TRBV5-1	TRBD2	TRBJ2-1	.	TGCGCCAGCAGCTTTGTGGCTAGCGGACGGGGCGGTGAGCAGTTCTTC	CASSFVASGRGGEQFF
TRBV5-1	TRBD1	TRBJ1-3	.	TGCGCCAGCAGCTTGGAGACAGGGGGGGACACCATATATTTT	CASSLETGGDTIYF
TRBV14	.	TRBJ1-6	.	TGTGCCAGCAGCCAAGTAGCCGGCTCCTATAATTCACCCCTCCACTTT	CASSQVAGSYNSPLHF
TRBV10-3	.	TRBJ1-1	.	TGTGCCATCAGTGAGGCCCAGGAGAACACTGAAGCTTTCTTT	CAISEAQENTEAFF
TRBV7-6	.	TRBJ1-2	.	TGTGCCAGCAGCTTAGGGACACCCTTGGTGGATGGCTACACCTTC	CASSLGTPLVDGYTF
TRBV15	.	TRBJ1-2	.	TGTGCCACCAGGGGGGCAGGGCTCCCCCATGGCTACACCTTC	CATRGAGLPHGYTF
TRBV27	TRBD1	TRBJ1-1	.	TGTGCCAGCAGGGGTGACAGGGAGCGCCTAATGAACATTGAAGCTTTCTTT	CASRGDRERLMNIEAFF
TRBV2	.	TRBJ1-1	.	TGTGCCACCTTACCCGAGTCAGGGGTAGCTGAAGCTTTCTTT	CATLPESGVAEAFF
TRBV3-1/TRBV3-2	TRBD1	TRBJ1-2	.	TGTGCCAGCAGCCAAGTCTCGACAGGGGGCGCAAACTATGGCTACACCTTC	CASSQVSTGGANYGYTF
TRBV24-1	TRBD1	TRBJ1-5	.	TGTGCCACCAGTGCTGGGACAGTAGGAAATCAGCCCCAGCATTTT	CATSAGTVGNQPQHF